These 13 T cell receptor beta chains were all obtained from the same sample, sequenced in a study of CD8 T cells in Susac syndrome. RNA amounts of about 0.5 to 1 ug underwent reverse transcription with random hexamers. TCRdb processed the immunoSEQ multiplex PCR reads anew with MiXCR; each CDR3 protein has one entry. The sample includes 150,000 to 160,000 distinct CDR3 sequences, about 94% of them seen just once. Input material: CD8+ T cells from PBMCs. The receptors derive from a human donor with multiple sclerosis.

V is TRBV7-2 and J is TRBJ1-6; 10 positions match TRBD1. The V and J ends lost 5 bases and 10 bases, in that order; junction bases with no gene match: 8. This CDR3 spans 15 amino acids. Per the germline V gene, CDR1 is SGHTA and CDR2 is FQGNSA. The CDR3 here is CASSTRDRGQSPLHF. CDR3 nucleotides: TGTGCCAGCAGCACCAGGGACAGGGGACAATCACCCCTCCACTTT.

The table lists this clonotype with a count of one. The J gene is TRBJ1-1, the V gene TRBV15; the D gene is possibly TRBD1 (5 bases). The ends were cut back, 0 bases at V and 6 bases at J, with 14 bases in the middle. CDR1 and CDR2 (germline): LNHNV, YYDKDF (reference sequence). The CDR3 has 15 residues. CDR3 residues: CATSRDRGRGAEAFF. The CDR3 DNA reads TGTGCCACCAGCAGAGATAGGGGTAGGGGCGCTGAAGCTTTCTTT.

The CDR3: CSARAGWSPGELFF. Written as DNA, the CDR3 is TGCAGTGCTAGAGCCGGCTGGAGCCCCGGGGAGCTGTTTTTT. The J gene is TRBJ2-2, the V gene TRBV20-1; no reliable D call. V shed 1 base and J shed 6 bases, with 12 bases lying between them. The CDR3 runs 14 residues. The V gene's germline CDR1 is DFQATT and CDR2 SNEGSKA (reference sequence).

The chain is built from TRBV18 and TRBJ2-2, with D possibly matching TRBD1 (6 bases). Trimming cost V 1 base and J 1 base, with 10 bases left between them. CDR1 is KGHSH and CDR2 is LQKENI in the germline V gene. The CDR3 has 16 amino acids. CDR3 residues: CASSPRRTVNTGELFF. The CDR3 DNA reads as TGTGCCAGCTCACCACGCCGGACAGTGAACACCGGGGAGCTGTTTTTT.

The chain couples TRBV27 to TRBJ1-2; D unclear. CDR1 is MNHEY and CDR2 is SMNVEV in the germline V gene (reference sequence). Trimming took off 7 bases at V and 5 bases at J, with 20 bases between the two ends. The CDR3 length is 15 residues. The CDR3 sequence: CASTVSPAGVYGYTF. In DNA form, the CDR3 reads TGTGCCAGCACCGTATCGCCGGCAGGCGTTTATGGCTACACCTTC.

The chain combines TRBV5-6 with TRBJ1-1, with unresolved D. Germline V CDR1 and CDR2: SGHDT, YYEEEE. The CDR3 contains 15 residues. The V end was cut by 1 base, the J end by 5 bases, with 15 bases between. The DNA for the CDR3 is TGTGCCAGCAGCTTGCCCGGCCCAGACGGGACTGAAGCTTTCTTT. It translates to CASSLPGPDGTEAFF.

As for this clonotype: A single base separates this from a much larger clone, so it may be a read error. The V call is TRBV6-5, the J call TRBJ1-5, with D unresolved. V was shortened by 10 bases and J by 3 bases, with 10 bases between the two germline ends. Germline values: CDR1 MNHEY, CDR2 SVGAGI. The CDR3 runs 12 residues. CDR3 residues: CATRGANQPQHF. CDR3 DNA: TGTGCCACCCGGGGAGCCAATCAGCCCCAGCATTTT.

This sequence joins TRBV6-5 and TRBJ2-5; D is possibly TRBD2 (6 bases). The germline V and J ends were trimmed by 0 bases and 1 base, with 9 bases remaining between them. The CDR3 is 15 residues long. In germline, CDR1 is MNHEY, CDR2 SVGAGI. The CDR3 DNA is TGTGCCAGCAGTTACTCGGCGGGGAGCCAAGAGACCCAGTACTTC. Translated: CASSYSAGSQETQYF.

The CDR3 reads CASSPGRSLYGYTF. DNA of the CDR3: TGTGCCAGCAGCCCCGGACGGAGCCTGTATGGCTACACCTTC. The chain couples TRBV27 to TRBJ1-2; no definite D call. CDR1 MNHEY and CDR2 SMNVEV come from the germline V gene (reference sequence). V was cut by 6 bases and J by 5 bases, with 16 bases left in between. This CDR3 region has 14 residues.

The chain joins TRBV29-1 to TRBJ1-1; 12 positions match TRBD1. CDR1 is SQVTM and CDR2 is ANQGSEA in the germline V gene. The CDR3 consists of 13 residues. V lost 6 bases and J lost 5; bases outside the gene matches: 4. The CDR3 nucleotides are TGCAGCGTCGTGGGACAGGGGGCTACTGAAGCTTTCTTT. This translates into CSVVGQGATEAFF.

The chain links TRBV9 to TRBJ2-2; 10 bases match TRBD1. The CDR3 is made up of 16 amino acids. With V trimmed by 0 bases and J by 6 bases, 5 bases remained unmatched. CDR1 is SGDLS, CDR2 YYNGEE, per germline. CDR3 sequence reads: CASSVAGTGVPGELFF. The CDR3 nucleotides are TGTGCCAGCAGCGTAGCCGGGACAGGGGTCCCCGGGGAGCTGTTTTTT.

V and J are TRBV5-1 and TRBJ2-1; TRBD1 agrees at 8 bases. The CDR3 spans 16 residues. The germline CDR1 and CDR2 sequences are SGHRS and YFSETQ. Germline trimming cut 6 bases from V and 4 bases from J; bases unmatched to any gene: 12. The CDR3 reads CASKLTGVGKYNEQFF. The CDR3 nucleotides read TGCGCCAGCAAATTGACAGGGGTCGGCAAATACAATGAGCAGTTCTTC.

The chain couples TRBV9 to TRBJ2-5; no definite D call. This CDR3 has 13 amino acids. Looked up from germline, CDR1 is SGDLS and CDR2 is YYNGEE. The ends were cut back, 3 bases at V and 0 bases at J, with 6 bases in the middle. The CDR3 spells CASSGGNQETQYF. CDR3 nucleotides: TGTGCCAGCAGCGGTGGAAACCAAGAGACCCAGTACTTC.